These 10 T cell receptor beta chains were all obtained from the same sample, sequenced in a study of CDR3 diversity in severe acne (dated by TCRdb to about 2019). Receptor libraries were prepared by PCR. The listed sequencing device is Illumina HiSeq 2000. The raw public reads went through TCRdb reprocessing: fastp at Q25, MiXCR clone calling, in-frame beta chains kept. For every CDR3 protein sequence, its rows merge into one entry that carries the most common genes and DNA. The sample profile shows roughly 100,000 distinct CDR3 sequences; under 60% of them were found once. The ten largest clones capture over 10% of the sample. Sequencing was done on a sample of blood. The receptors shown here come from a male donor with acne.

With regard to this clonotype: A much bigger clone sits one base away, suggesting this may be a read error. This chain joins TRBV5-1 and TRBJ1-6, with D unresolved. Looked up from germline, CDR1 is SGHRS and CDR2 is YFSETQ. The CDR3 contains 12 residues. CDR3 residues: CASSSLNSSLHF. In DNA, the CDR3 is TGCGCCAGCAGCTCATTAAATTCATCCCTCCACTTT.

Comments on this clonotype: Since a much larger clone is just one base distant, this may be a read error. This chain connects TRBV5-5 to TRBJ1-3; no firm D call. Trimming took 8 bases from V and 1 from J, leaving 7 bases between them. Germline CDR1 SGHKS, CDR2 YYEKEE (reference sequence). The CDR3 runs 12 residues. The CDR3 loop reads CARWESGNTIYF. CDR3 nucleotide sequence: TGTGCCAGATGGGAGTCTGGAAACACCATATATTTT.

The gene calls are TRBV20-1 and TRBJ2-7, with 8 bases matching TRBD1. The CDR3 covers 14 residues. The V segment lost 3 bases and the J segment 3 bases; nucleotides outside the gene matches: 7. Germline V gene sequence: CDR1 DFQATT, CDR2 SNEGSKA (reference sequence). Written as DNA, the CDR3 is TGCAGTGCTAGTCGGGCCGGGACAGGCTACGAGCAGTACTTC. This translates into CSASRAGTGYEQYF.

In this sample, this clonotype turned up a few times. J is TRBJ2-1 and V is TRBV9; 12 bases line up with TRBD2. The CDR3 length is 17 residues. The V and J ends lost 0 bases and 10 bases, in that order; junction bases with no gene match: 11. Germline CDR1 SGDLS, CDR2 YYNGEE. CDR3 sequence: CASSVGGSSGGVGEQFF. DNA of the CDR3: TGTGCCAGCAGCGTAGGGGGGTCTAGCGGGGGGGTCGGCGAGCAGTTCTTC.

This chain joins TRBV24-1 and TRBJ2-7, with no clear D. CDR3 length: 16 residues. V gave up 2 bases and J gave up 0 bases, with 13 bases separating them. Germline V gene data show CDR1 as KGHDR and CDR2 as SFDVKD. CDR3: CATSDSGIGVSYEQYF. In nucleotides, the CDR3 is TGTGCCACCAGTGATTCTGGTATTGGTGTCTCCTACGAGCAGTACTTC.

By share of the sample, this clonotype is medium-sized (0.01 to 0.1%). The chain has TRBV2 and TRBJ2-3; D is ambiguous. Trimming left V 0 bases short and J 5 bases short, with 6 bases between. In germline, CDR1 is SNHLY, CDR2 FYNNEI. The CDR3 runs 13 residues. In nucleotides, the CDR3 is TGTGCCAGCAGTGAAGCCCGCTTAGATACGCAGTATTTT. Amino acids: CASSEARLDTQYF.

Comments on this clonotype: Just one base apart from a much larger clone, this may be a read error. The chain has TRBV7-9 and TRBJ1-1, with TRBD1 as a possible D gene (5 bases). The CDR3 is made up of 15 amino acids. In germline, CDR1 is SEHNR, CDR2 FQNEAQ (reference sequence). Trimming took 4 bases from V and 0 from J, leaving 12 bases between them. CDR3 sequence (DNA): TGTGCCAGCAGCTATGGGGCGATGGTGAACACTGAAGCTTTCTTT. Translation: CASSYGAMVNTEAFF.

A few counts support this clonotype. The gene calls are TRBV30 and TRBJ1-1; no reliable D call. The CDR3 length is 11 residues. From germline, CDR1 is GTSNPN and CDR2 SVGIG (reference sequence). Trimming removed 1 base at V and 3 bases at J, with 3 bases between. In nucleotides, the CDR3 is TGTGCCTGGAGTGGACACACTGAAGCTTTCTTT. The encoded protein is CAWSGHTEAFF.

The chain is built from TRBV29-1 and TRBJ2-2, with TRBD1 matching over 8 bases. V gave up 6 bases and J gave up 7 bases; unmatched junction bases: 4. Germline CDR1 is SQVTM and CDR2 is ANQGSEA. The CDR3 runs to 12 residues. The CDR3 here is CSVGTGGGELFF. The CDR3 DNA reads as TGCAGCGTGGGGACAGGAGGCGGGGAGCTGTTTTTT.

CDR3 in amino acids: CASSLAADGPYEQYF. The CDR3 nucleotides read TGTGCCAGCAGCTTAGCTGCCGACGGACCCTACGAGCAGTACTTC. This chain links TRBV7-9 with TRBJ2-7; D gene uncertain. Trimming cost V 0 bases and J 2 bases, with 11 bases left between them. This CDR3 comprises 15 residues. CDR1 and CDR2 from the germline V gene are SEHNR and FQNEAQ (reference sequence). Together with reference TRBV7-9 and TRBJ2-7, the CDR3 gives the full variable domain: DTGVSQNPRHKITKRGQNVTFRCDPISEHNRLYWYRQTLGQGPEFLTYFQNEAQLEKSRLLSDRFSAERPKGSFSTLEIQRTEQGDSAMYLCASSLAADGPYEQYFGPGTRLTVT.